This T cell receptor (beta chain) derives from a study of cytomegalovirus exposure and HLA in healthy donors. The CDR3 loop spans 16 amino acids. Looked up from germline, CDR1 is SGHNT and CDR2 is YYREEE (reference sequence). The J segment lost 2 bases and the V segment lost 5 bases, leaving 11 bases of the junction unmatched. PCR primers comprised 60 Vbeta and 13 Jbeta primers. Generated by immunoSEQ multiplex PCR, the TCRdb table keeps only in-frame clones and is missing some. This table holds over 150,000 clones, roughly 77% found once. The specimen sequenced was PBMCs. This TCR derives from a woman aged 35 to 49 in good health and CMV-seropositive. The chain is built from TRBV5-4 and TRBJ2-7; 9 bases align to TRBD2. The CDR3 region has the DNA TGTGCCAGCAGAACGGAGGGTCTAGCGGGAACCTACGAGCAGTACTTC. Protein: CASRTEGLAGTYEQYF. Using reference TRBV5-4 and TRBJ2-7 for the parts outside the CDR3, the full variable domain is ETGVTQSPTHLIKTRGQQVTLRCSSQSGHNTVSWYQQALGQGPQFIFQYYREEENGRGNFPPRFSGLQFPNYSSELNVNALELDDSALYLCASRTEGLAGTYEQYFGPGTRLTVT.